This passage covers 28 T cell receptor beta chains from one sample sequenced in a study of blood T cell repertoires in COVID-19. The assay was immunoSEQ multiplex PCR, and TCRdb's table has in-frame clones only and misses some. The sample consists of 110,000 or so clones, nearly 90% of them appearing once. The sequenced sample was peripheral blood. The source of these receptors is a woman in her 70s who had recovered from COVID-19.

The chain employs TRBV20-1 and TRBJ2-3; D is uncertain. Trimming stripped 1 base from V and 6 bases from J, with 5 bases between. CDR3 size: 11 residues. Germline values: CDR1 DFQATT, CDR2 SNEGSKA (reference sequence). The CDR3 nucleotides are TGCAGTGCTAGAGCCCCGGATACGCAGTATTTT. Residues: CSARAPDTQYF.

The chain uses TRBV6-2 or TRBV6-3 and TRBJ1-2; D ambiguous. The germline V gene has CDR1 MNHEY and CDR2 SVGEGT. The CDR3 sequence is 15 residues long. With 0 bases removed from V and 8 bases from J, the gap between germline ends came to 16 bases. CDR3 nucleotide sequence: TGTGCCAGCAGTTACTCTGAGGGCCTACATCGGGGCTACACCTTC. This gives the protein CASSYSEGLHRGYTF.

The chain employs TRBV11-2 and TRBJ2-7, with 10 bases that match TRBD2. CDR3 length: 16 residues. V lost 3 bases, J lost 9 bases, and 14 bases stayed unmatched. Per germline, CDR1 SGHAT and CDR2 FQNNGV. The CDR3 nucleotides read TGTGCCAGCAGCTTTGGGAGGGGCCTAGCGGGAGATGGGCAGTACTTC. Its protein product is CASSFGRGLAGDGQYF.

The gene calls are TRBV24-1 and TRBJ1-2; D not resolved. The ends were cut back, 3 bases at V and 4 bases at J, with 11 bases in the middle. Germline V gene lookup returns CDR1 KGHDR and CDR2 SFDVKD. There are 14 residues in the CDR3. The CDR3 is CATSDPRGGYGYTF. The CDR3 nucleotides read TGTGCCACCAGTGATCCCCGGGGTGGCTATGGCTACACCTTC.

This chain joins TRBV13 and TRBJ2-1; 7 nucleotides align to TRBD2. V dropped 0 bases and J dropped 9; count of bases not matched to a gene: 8. The germline CDR1 and CDR2 sequences are PRHDT and FYEKMQ (reference sequence). This CDR3 has 15 residues. This chain's CDR3 is CASSLGLADSAEQFF. In DNA, the CDR3 is TGTGCCAGCAGCTTAGGGCTAGCGGATTCGGCTGAGCAGTTCTTC.

This clone appeared a few times. The J gene is TRBJ2-2, the V gene TRBV6-5, with 7 bases matching TRBD2. Germline trimming cut 2 bases from V and 5 bases from J; bases unmatched to any gene: 2. The CDR3 is made up of 14 amino acids. The germline CDR1 and CDR2 sequences are MNHEY and SVGAGI. CDR3: CASSYLGGTGELFF. The CDR3 DNA reads as TGTGCCAGCAGTTACCTGGGGGGGACCGGGGAGCTGTTTTTT.

The J gene is TRBJ2-1, the V gene TRBV9, with D possibly TRBD2 on 5 matching bases. CDR1 SGDLS and CDR2 YYNGEE come from the germline V gene. The CDR3 sequence is 13 residues long. Trimming removed 4 bases at V and 4 bases at J, with 9 bases between. CDR3 nucleotides: TGTGCCAGCAGCCCGACTACGTACAATGAGCAGTTCTTC. This translates into CASSPTTYNEQFF.

This clone was counted once. This rearrangement joins TRBV6-4 to TRBJ2-2; 10 nucleotides line up with TRBD2. CDR1 and CDR2 from the germline V gene are MRHNA and SNTAGT. Trimming took 4 bases from V and 6 from J; bases not matched to a gene: 8. The CDR3 runs to 16 residues. Here the CDR3 DNA reads TGTGCCAGCAGTGTGTCTAGCGGGAGTAAGGCCGGGGAGCTGTTTTTT. Protein: CASSVSSGSKAGELFF.

This clone was recorded once. The rearrangement joins TRBV4-2 to TRBJ2-7; D ambiguous. The CDR3 consists of 12 residues. Germline V CDR1 and CDR2: LGHNA, YNFKEQ. V shed 4 bases and J shed 3 bases, with 7 bases lying between them. This CDR3 reads CASSRGDYEQYF. CDR3 bases: TGTGCCAGCAGCCGAGGAGACTACGAGCAGTACTTC.

This rearrangement joins TRBV18 to TRBJ1-4; 9 bases line up with TRBD1. The V segment lost 1 base and the J segment 10 bases; nucleotides outside the gene matches: 10. Germline loops: CDR1 KGHSH, CDR2 LQKENI. The CDR3 sequence is 16 residues long. CDR3 sequence (DNA): TGTGCCAGCTCACCACAAGTCGCGACAGGGGGGCCAAAACTGTTTTTT. Residues: CASSPQVATGGPKLFF.

The chain links TRBV5-1 to TRBJ2-2, with D possibly matching TRBD2 (7 bases). The CDR3 length is 17 residues. The germline V gene has CDR1 SGHRS and CDR2 YFSETQ. V shed 0 bases and J shed 5 bases, with 17 bases lying between them. DNA of the CDR3: TGCGCCAGCAGCTTGGGGCGGGGGACATGGGAGACCGGGGAGCTGTTTTTT. This encodes CASSLGRGTWETGELFF.

This rearrangement joins TRBV18 to TRBJ2-1; no definite D call. Deletions cut 5 bases from V and 5 bases from J, with 16 bases between. The CDR3 spans 15 residues. CDR1 is KGHSH and CDR2 is LQKENI in the germline V gene. The DNA for the CDR3 is TGTGCCAGCTCAGGGTATAGCCTAAGCAACAATGAGCAGTTCTTC. Translating it yields CASSGYSLSNNEQFF.

This chain joins TRBV7-2 and TRBJ2-7, with 9 bases that match TRBD2. Germline V gene sequence: CDR1 SGHTA, CDR2 FQGNSA. V lost 0 bases, J lost 7 bases, and 10 bases stayed unmatched. The CDR3 totals 16 residues. The CDR3 coding sequence is TGTGCCAGCAGCTTAGCTTCTAGCGGGGTTTCCTGGGAGCAGTACTTC. It specifies CASSLASSGVSWEQYF. The full variable domain, its missing parts supplied by reference TRBV7-2 and TRBJ2-7, is GAGVSQSPSNKVTEKGKDVELRCDPISGHTALYWYRQSLGQGLEFLIYFQGNSAPDKSGLPSDRFSAERTGGSVSTLTIQRTQQEDSAVYLCASSLASSGVSWEQYFGPGTRLTVT.

V and J are TRBV6-2 or TRBV6-3 and TRBJ2-5; D is unresolved. CDR1 and CDR2 from the germline V gene are MNHEY and SVGEGT. V was pared by 2 bases and J by 5 bases, with 9 bases between. This CDR3 is 13 amino acids long. The CDR3, as DNA: TGTGCCAGCAGTTACCGAAGCCGGGAGACCCAGTACTTC. Protein product: CASSYRSRETQYF.

The rearrangement links TRBV13 to TRBJ2-7; unclear D gene. Germline values: CDR1 PRHDT, CDR2 FYEKMQ (reference sequence). The CDR3 contains 15 residues. Trimming took off 2 bases at V and 0 bases at J, with 11 bases between the two ends. This chain's CDR3 is CASSLRANPSYEQYF. In DNA, the CDR3 is TGTGCCAGCAGCTTAAGAGCAAACCCCTCCTACGAGCAGTACTTC.

V gene TRBV19 combines with J gene TRBJ2-2; no definite D call. Trimming left V 1 base short and J 0 bases short, with 6 bases between. CDR3 length: 15 amino acids. Germline assignment: CDR1 LNHDA and CDR2 SQIVND (reference sequence). The CDR3 coding sequence is TGTGCCAGTAGTATAGGCTCAGCGAACACCGGGGAGCTGTTTTTT. Amino acid sequence: CASSIGSANTGELFF. Combining the CDR3 with reference TRBV19 and TRBJ2-2 gives the whole variable domain DGGITQSPKYLFRKEGQNVTLSCEQNLNHDAMYWYRQDPGQGLRLIYYSQIVNDFQKGDIAEGYSVSREKKESFPLTVTSAQKNPTAFYLCASSIGSANTGELFFGEGSRLTVL.

V usage is TRBV4-1 and J usage is TRBJ2-1; the match to TRBD2 covers 11 bases. The CDR3 loop spans 17 amino acids. Germline lookup yields CDR1 MGHRA and CDR2 YSYEKL. V lost 5 bases to trimming and J lost 3 bases; unmatched junction nucleotides: 9. The CDR3 loop is CASSARLAGFDYNEQFF. CDR3 coding DNA: TGCGCCAGCAGCGCCCGACTAGCGGGATTCGACTACAATGAGCAGTTCTTC.

The CDR3: CATSAGQGGFRIKQETQYF. CDR3 bases: TGTGCCACCAGTGCCGGACAGGGGGGTTTCCGTATTAAGCAGGAGACCCAGTACTTC. The rearrangement joins TRBV24-1 to TRBJ2-5; TRBD1 agrees at 10 bases. Per the germline V gene, CDR1 is KGHDR and CDR2 is SFDVKD. V trimming: 5 bases; J trimming: 5 bases; junction bases outside the gene matches: 19. The CDR3 totals 19 residues.

This clone was counted once. V is TRBV5-6 and J is TRBJ2-3, with D possibly TRBD1 on 6 matching bases. The germline gives CDR1 SGHDT, CDR2 YYEEEE. The CDR3 is 14 amino acids. The ends were cut back, 0 bases at V and 6 bases at J, with 11 bases in the middle. Here the CDR3 DNA reads TGTGCCAGCAGCTTGGTTGGGGGCTTGGATACGCAGTATTTT. Translated: CASSLVGGLDTQYF. The complete variable domain, with remaining parts taken from reference TRBV5-6 and TRBJ2-3, reads DAGVTQSPTHLIKTRGQQVTLRCSPKSGHDTVSWYQQALGQGPQFIFQYYEEEERQRGNFPDRFSGHQFPNYSSELNVNALLLGDSALYLCASSLVGGLDTQYFGPGTRLTVL.

The rearrangement uses TRBV19 and TRBJ2-3; D may be TRBD2 (5 bases). CDR3 length: 16 residues. Germline-derived CDR1 and CDR2 are LNHDA and SQIVND (reference sequence). The V and J ends lost 4 bases and 0 bases respectively, with 14 bases between them. CDR3 in amino acids: CASSTQRFTSTDTQYF. CDR3 DNA: TGTGCCAGTAGTACCCAGCGGTTTACTAGCACAGATACGCAGTATTTT.

V is TRBV7-3 and J is TRBJ2-2; D is perhaps TRBD1 (7 bases). Deletions cut 5 bases from V and 5 bases from J, with 15 bases between. This CDR3 has 15 residues. Germline CDR1 SGHTA, CDR2 FQGTGA. The CDR3 region is CASSPQGTATGELFF. The CDR3 DNA is TGTGCCAGCAGCCCACAGGGGACTGCGACCGGGGAGCTGTTTTTT.

The genes are TRBV4-3 and TRBJ2-2; D possibly corresponds to TRBD1 (6 bases). From germline, CDR1 is LGHNA and CDR2 YSLEER. Trimming removed 1 base at V and 8 bases at J, with 14 bases between. CDR3 length equals 15 residues. CDR3 sequence (DNA): TGCGCCAGCAGCCAAGGATTGGACAGTTTTGGGGAGCTGTTTTTT. Amino acid sequence: CASSQGLDSFGELFF.

The chain carries TRBV7-2 and TRBJ1-4; a weak D match, TRBD1 (5 bases). Trimming stripped 5 bases from V and 13 bases from J, with 14 bases between. Germline values: CDR1 SGHTA, CDR2 FQGNSA. The CDR3 extends over 12 amino acids. The CDR3 reads CASSPLGAGLFF. The DNA of the CDR3 is TGTGCCAGCAGCCCCCTTGGGGCTGGACTGTTTTTT.

Here the CDR3 DNA reads TGTGCCAGCAGTTTAGGGACACGGAAAAATCAGCCCCAGCATTTT. Its protein product is CASSLGTRKNQPQHF. V usage is TRBV6-2 or TRBV6-3 and J usage is TRBJ1-5, with a tentative D call TRBD1 (6 bases). Germline V gene lookup returns CDR1 MNHEY and CDR2 SVGEGT. The CDR3 is 15 residues long. Trimming took 4 bases from V and 4 from J, leaving 14 bases between them.

This chain connects TRBV10-3 to TRBJ1-2, with D maybe TRBD1 (6 bases). The CDR3 runs to 12 residues. V dropped 10 bases and J dropped 2 bases, with 11 bases sitting between them. Germline lookup yields CDR1 ENHRY and CDR2 SYGVKD. The CDR3 region has the DNA TGTGCCAGCTCCAGGGGAAACTATGGCTACACCTTC. It specifies CASSRGNYGYTF.

The chain couples TRBV6-6 to TRBJ2-2; 9 bases are shared with TRBD2. V was pared by 6 bases and J by 0 bases, with 17 bases of the junction left unmatched. Germline CDR1 reads MNHNY; CDR2 reads SVGAGI (reference sequence). The CDR3 extends over 20 amino acids. The CDR3 region has the DNA TGTGCCAGCAGCCCCTCGCGGGGACTAGCTTTTAGAGCGAACACCGGGGAGCTGTTTTTT. Translation: CASSPSRGLAFRANTGELFF.

V is TRBV15 and J is TRBJ1-3; the D gene is possibly TRBD1 (6 bases). The CDR3 sequence is 16 residues long. Trimming stripped 5 bases from V and 0 bases from J, with 14 bases between. Germline CDR1 reads LNHNV; CDR2 reads YYDKDF (reference sequence). CDR3 amino acids: CATSPYRVISGNTIYF. The CDR3 region has the DNA TGTGCCACCAGCCCTTACAGGGTTATCTCTGGAAACACCATATATTTT.

The J gene is TRBJ1-2, the V gene TRBV6-5; TRBD1 matches 9 bases. V shed 5 bases and J 6 bases; nucleotides not matched to a gene: 4. Germline CDR1 reads MNHEY; CDR2 reads SVGAGI. This CDR3 contains 13 residues. The CDR3 region is CASSRDRVDGYTF. The CDR3, as DNA: TGTGCCAGCAGTAGGGACAGGGTCGATGGCTACACCTTC.